What follows are 8 T cell receptor beta chains derived from one specimen sequenced in a study of blood T cell repertoires in COVID-19 (dated by TCRdb to the early 2020s). Libraries were constructed by the immunoSEQ multiplex PCR assay. Here the immuneACCESS table is served through TCRdb, limited to in-frame sequences with V and J called. Missing clones are a known gap in these copies; in checked studies unresolved V genes cover under half, and the rest lacks a known reason. The sample table shows 100,000 to 150,000 clones, and about 89% are seen once. Around 3.6% of the sample lies in the top ten. Sequencing was done on a sample of peripheral blood. These TCRs come from a woman aged 60-75 years with acute or convalescent COVID-19.

This rearrangement joins TRBV28 to TRBJ2-5; 7 bases are shared with TRBD1. Germline loops: CDR1 MDHEN, CDR2 SYDVKM. The CDR3 sequence is 16 residues long. Trimming took 6 bases from V and 0 from J; bases not matched to a gene: 10. For the CDR3, the DNA is TGTGCCAGCAGCATGTCCGGACAGGCCTACCAAGAGACCCAGTACTTC. It translates to CASSMSGQAYQETQYF.

The chain carries TRBV7-9 and TRBJ2-1; D unresolved. The ends were cut back, 1 base at V and 4 bases at J, with 11 bases in the middle. Per germline, CDR1 SEHNR and CDR2 FQNEAQ (reference sequence). The CDR3 has 15 amino acids. The CDR3 loop is CASSLGSAAYNEQFF. The CDR3 coding sequence is TGTGCCAGCAGCTTAGGGAGCGCAGCTTACAATGAGCAGTTCTTC.

V is TRBV5-5 and J is TRBJ1-1, with D hard to call. Trimming removed 2 bases from V and 1 base from J, with 9 bases in between. Germline CDR1 and CDR2: SGHKS and YYEKEE (reference sequence). CDR3 size: 14 residues. The CDR3 DNA is TGTGCCAGCAGCTTTCTAACAGAGAACACTGAAGCTTTCTTT. The encoded protein is CASSFLTENTEAFF.

The chain carries TRBV6-1 and TRBJ1-5; 11 bases are shared with TRBD1. V was pared by 4 bases and J by 8 bases, with 10 bases of the junction left unmatched. The CDR3 covers 16 residues. The V gene's germline CDR1 is MNHNS and CDR2 SASEGT. The CDR3 bases are TGTGCCAGCAGTGGGGACAGGGGGTTTTGGGCCGAGCCCCAGCATTTT. This encodes CASSGDRGFWAEPQHF.

V gene TRBV25-1 combines with J gene TRBJ2-3; D possibly corresponds to TRBD1 (6 bases). V gave up 4 bases and J gave up 3 bases, with 11 bases separating them. There are 14 residues in the CDR3. Germline-derived CDR1 and CDR2 are MGHDK and SYGVNS. The chain's CDR3 is CASSGDRKTDTQYF. In DNA, the CDR3 is TGTGCCAGCAGTGGAGACAGGAAGACAGATACGCAGTATTTT.

This chain joins TRBV27 and TRBJ2-1; 7 bases align to TRBD2. The V gene's germline CDR1 is MNHEY and CDR2 SMNVEV (reference sequence). The CDR3 covers 16 residues. V trimming: 5 bases; J trimming: 0 bases; junction bases outside the gene matches: 7. CDR3 loop: CASSRYGRHSYNEQFF. The CDR3 DNA is TGTGCCAGCAGTCGTTACGGGAGGCACTCCTACAATGAGCAGTTCTTC.

The rearrangement joins TRBV19 to TRBJ1-3, with D uncertain. Looked up from germline, CDR1 is LNHDA and CDR2 is SQIVND (reference sequence). The CDR3 runs 16 residues. The V end was cut by 8 bases, the J end by 0 bases, with 17 bases between. CDR3 amino acids: CASSSGFPLSGNTIYF. Written as DNA, the CDR3 is TGTGCCAGTTCATCGGGGTTCCCGCTCTCTGGAAACACCATATATTTT. Variable domain in full (rest from reference TRBV19 and TRBJ1-3): DGGITQSPKYLFRKEGQNVTLSCEQNLNHDAMYWYRQDPGQGLRLIYYSQIVNDFQKGDIAEGYSVSREKKESFPLTVTSAQKNPTAFYLCASSSGFPLSGNTIYFGEGSWLTVV.

This chain uses TRBV7-9 with TRBJ1-4, with D unclear. Trimming left V 6 bases short and J 0 bases short, with 5 bases between. This CDR3 region has 13 residues. Looked up from germline, CDR1 is SEHNR and CDR2 is FQNEAQ (reference sequence). The CDR3 here is CASSMSTNEKLFF. The DNA for the CDR3 is TGTGCCAGCAGTATGTCAACTAATGAAAAACTGTTTTTT.